The clone carrying this TCR beta chain has only a few counts. Its cognate antigen is unknown. The data are from a study of T cell repertoires in cytomegalovirus infection. For the study at large: It can be stated that public TCR beta signatures indicated CMV infection as well as a matching HLA type.

Trimming pared 4 bases from V and 2 bases from J, leaving 11 bases between. The CDR3 is made up of 15 amino acids. Study-level points and caveats: Cumulative public TCR beta family frequency identified carriers of CMV plus the relevant HLA. The study found HLA-C-restricted CMV-specific TCR beta clonotypes dominating the ex vivo response.

From the reads, TCRdb called clonotypes with MiXCR, one entry per CDR3 protein. The data show some 680,000 distinct CDR3 sequences, about 40% seen once. Sequencing was done on a sample of PBMCs. The chain joins TRBV12-3 or TRBV12-4 to TRBJ2-2, with a possible D match to TRBD1 (5 bases). The source is a human donor in good health (CMV status not recorded). Some clones in this sample may be carry-over from other donors' samples. CDR3 loop: CASSSRRDNTGELFF. CDR3 DNA sequence: TGTGCCAGCAGTTCCCGCAGGGATAACACCGGGGAGCTGTTTTTT.